The 3 T cell receptor beta chains below were found in one sample sequenced in a study of early T cells in non-severe SARS-CoV-2 infection. TCRdb used MiXCR to reprocess the 5' RACE reads, holding one entry per CDR3 protein. The table has around 63,000 distinct CDR3 sequences, more than 5.5% seen once. Sequenced here: whole blood, sampled at baseline. These TCRs come from an adult who was a healthcare worker with PCR-confirmed SARS-CoV-2 infection or an uninfected control (not recorded which).

This clonotype was seen ten or more times. This rearrangement joins TRBV12-3 or TRBV12-4 to TRBJ2-5; 11 bases agree with TRBD2. CDR3 length: 16 amino acids. With 3 bases clipped from V and 4 bases from J, the junction kept 7 bases outside the gene matches. CDR3 protein: CASSFRGSGRGETQYF. In DNA, the CDR3 is TGTGCCAGCAGTTTTCGGGGTAGCGGGAGGGGAGAGACCCAGTACTTC.

CDR3 in DNA: TGTGCCAGCAGCCTTAATAATTCACCCCTCCACTTT. The encoded protein is CASSLNNSPLHF. This chain connects TRBV7-9 to TRBJ1-6; D unclear. Trimming pared 5 bases from V and 5 bases from J, leaving 4 bases between. This CDR3 is 12 amino acids long. Germline V gene lookup returns CDR1 SEHNR and CDR2 FQNEAQ (reference sequence). The complete variable domain, with remaining parts taken from reference TRBV7-9 and TRBJ1-6, reads DTGVSQNPRHKITKRGQNVTFRCDPISEHNRLYWYRQTLGQGPEFLTYFQNEAQLEKSRLLSDRFSAERPKGSFSTLEIQRTEQGDSAMYLCASSLNNSPLHFGNGTRLTVT.

The chain is built from TRBV11-2 and TRBJ1-1; TRBD1 might be the D (5 bases). V dropped 0 bases and J dropped 4 bases, with 6 bases sitting between them. From germline, CDR1 is SGHAT and CDR2 FQNNGV. This CDR3 contains 13 residues. The CDR3 loop reads CASSLDGTTEAFF. The CDR3, as DNA: TGTGCCAGCAGCTTAGATGGGACCACTGAAGCTTTCTTT. The variable domain in full, completed from reference TRBV11-2 and TRBJ1-1, reads EAGVAQSPRYKIIEKRQSVAFWCNPISGHATLYWYQQILGQGPKLLIQFQNNGVVDDSQLPKDRFSAERLKGVDSTLKIQPAKLEDSAVYLCASSLDGTTEAFFGQGTRLTVV.